The rows below give T cell receptor beta chains drawn from one sample of a study of T-cell reconstitution after alpha-beta-depleted transplantation in children. One entry per CDR3 protein results from TCRdb running MiXCR on the PCR reads. The sample lists more than 200,000 distinct CDR3 sequences; 25% were seen once. Sequences were derived from PBMCs, sampled before TCRalphabeta/CD19-depleted stem cell transplant. Every receptor here comes from a girl aged 2 to 9 with Fanconi anemia, due to receive a stem cell transplant. Each CDR3 is given with its conserved first and last residue. Each record gives: J gene, D gene, V gene, clone size, CDR3 protein, CDR3 DNA. D genes are given only for firm matches. Clone size appears in some rows only: once, few, many, or a class for an expanded clone.

TRBJ1-1 TRBD1 TRBV20-1 many CSAREGTGDTEAFF TGCAGTGCTAGAGAAGGGACAGGAGACACTGAAGCTTTCTTT
TRBJ2-7 TRBD2 TRBV5-6 many CASSLRLAGFYEQYF TGTGCCAGCAGCTTGCGTCTAGCGGGCTTCTACGAGCAGTACTTC
TRBJ1-2 NA TRBV28 NA CASSFQGTYGYTF TGTGCCAGCAGTTTTCAGGGTACCTATGGCTACACCTTC
TRBJ2-7 NA TRBV7-9 few CASSSDRSDEQYF TGTGCCAGCAGCTCCGACCGGTCAGACGAGCAGTACTTC
TRBJ2-3 NA TRBV20-1 many CSARDAWRSTDTQYF TGCAGTGCTAGAGATGCGTGGCGGAGCACAGATACGCAGTATTTT
TRBJ1-4 NA TRBV29-1 many CSVGPDATNEKLFF TGCAGCGTTGGCCCCGACGCAACTAATGAAAAACTGTTTTTT
TRBJ1-2 TRBD1 TRBV25-1 once CASSRTGAVVGYTF TGTGCCAGCAGCCGGACAGGGGCAGTAGTAGGCTACACCTTC
TRBJ2-7 NA TRBV5-8 NA CAISLVANYEQYF TGTGCCATCAGCTTAGTGGCGAACTACGAGCAGTACTTC
TRBJ2-2 NA TRBV29-1 NA CSVVEGGSGELFF TGCAGCGTAGTTGAAGGGGGGAGCGGGGAGCTGTTTTTT
TRBJ2-7 NA TRBV4-1 NA CASSQVGTNYEQYF TGCGCCAGCAGCCAAGTGGGGACAAACTACGAGCAGTACTTC
TRBJ2-7 NA TRBV10-3 many CAISDRTVSYEQYF TGTGCCATCAGTGACCGGACAGTGTCCTACGAGCAGTACTTC
TRBJ2-1 NA TRBV21-1 few CASSSRQAGQFF TGTGCCAGCAGCAGTCGTCAGGCTGGGCAGTTCTTC
TRBJ2-3 TRBD2 TRBV5-1 many CASSLLAGDRGDTQYF TGCGCCAGCAGCCTATTAGCGGGGGACCGGGGCGATACGCAGTATTTT
TRBJ2-3 NA TRBV7-8 many CASSLDYGGSGTDTQYF TGTGCCAGCAGCTTAGACTACGGCGGCTCGGGGACAGATACGCAGTATTTT
TRBJ2-1 NA TRBV20-1 few CSARGVWRTYNEQFF TGCAGTGCTAGGGGGGTTTGGCGGACCTACAATGAGCAGTTCTTC
TRBJ2-1 NA TRBV20-1 once CSASTSWGIYNEQFF TGCAGTGCTAGTACTAGTTGGGGGATCTACAATGAGCAGTTCTTC
TRBJ2-2 TRBD2 TRBV28 few CAIPAGTRGTGELFF TGTGCCATCCCGGCCGGGACTAGAGGCACCGGGGAGCTGTTTTTT
TRBJ1-2 TRBD1 TRBV29-1 many CSAFFKWDSYGYTF TGCAGCGCCTTCTTTAAATGGGACAGCTATGGCTACACCTTC
TRBJ2-7 NA TRBV20-1 few CSASPDWPGEQYF TGCAGTGCTAGCCCGGACTGGCCAGGCGAGCAGTACTTC
TRBJ2-2 NA TRBV5-1 NA CASSFGHNAGELFF TGCGCCAGCAGCTTCGGACACAACGCCGGGGAGCTGTTTTTT
TRBJ2-7 TRBD1 TRBV20-1 NA CSARSTPGTGDEQYF TGTAGTGCTAGGTCTACTCCCGGGACAGGGGACGAGCAGTACTTC
TRBJ2-7 NA TRBV11-2 NA CASSSRDNYEQYF TGTGCCAGCAGCTCTAGAGACAACTACGAGCAGTACTTC